This entry features one TCR beta chain sequence. TCRdb used MiXCR to reprocess the RACE reads, holding one entry per CDR3 protein. The data hold around 330,000 distinct CDR3 sequences, with around 5% observed a single time. The germline V gene has CDR1 SGDLS and CDR2 YYNGEE. Germline trimming cut 0 bases from V and 4 bases from J; bases unmatched to any gene: 6. The length of the CDR3 is 16 residues. The data belong to a study of human T cells and chemical hapten exposure. Indicated time point: pre-sensitization, week 0. The treatment: therapeutic diphenylcyclopropenone sensitization with weekly scalp DPC.

This specimen was whole blood, taken in connection with sensitization to the hapten diphenylcyclopropenone (DPC). The V gene is TRBV9, the J gene TRBJ2-2, with 7 bases matching TRBD1. This clonotype originated in a woman between 18 and 29 years old with alopecia areata. Some clones in this sample may be carry-over from other donors' samples. CDR3 DNA: TGTGCCAGCAGCGTAGTTTACAGGGGCGGCACCGGGGAGCTGTTTTTT. It translates to CASSVVYRGGTGELFF.